These 19 T cell receptor beta chains were all obtained from the same sample, sequenced in a study of Ad26.COV2.S vaccination and SARS-CoV-2 variants. Treatment given: about 20 received Ad26.COV2.S at low or high dose, single or two shots; 5 received placebo; per-sample allocation not given. The investigators took samples on day 63 after the first vaccine or placebo injection. Using immunoSEQ multiplex PCR, the repertoire was profiled, and TCRdb retains in-frame clones only, with some absent. The sample comprises a few hundred thousand clones, about 90% of which are singletons, and about 4.1% rests with the top ten. The material sequenced was peripheral blood, taken in a trial of Ad26.COV2.S vaccine versus placebo. These receptors were collected from a person aged 18-65 years who received the Ad26.COV2.S COVID-19 vaccine or a placebo.

This sequence joins TRBV11-2 and TRBJ1-5, with TRBD1 identical over 9 bases. The CDR3 consists of 15 residues. Germline V gene data show CDR1 as SGHAT and CDR2 as FQNNGV. V dropped 0 bases and J dropped 4; count of bases not matched to a gene: 1. For the CDR3, the DNA is TGTGCCAGCAGCTTAGAGGGGACAGGGAATCAGCCCCAGCATTTT. Translating gives CASSLEGTGNQPQHF.

CDR3 protein: CASSFAENTGELFF. The CDR3 coding sequence is TGTGCCAGCAGTTTTGCTGAGAACACCGGGGAGCTGTTTTTT. The gene calls are TRBV27 and TRBJ2-2, with D hard to call. Deletions cut 3 bases from V and 1 base from J, with 6 bases between. The CDR3 extends over 14 amino acids. The germline CDR1 and CDR2 sequences are MNHEY and SMNVEV (reference sequence).

The chain joins TRBV11-2 to TRBJ2-7; D gene ambiguous. The CDR3 runs to 14 residues. In germline, CDR1 is SGHAT, CDR2 FQNNGV. The V end was cut by 3 bases, the J end by 1 base, with 10 bases between. This CDR3 is CASSFYSPSYEQYF. The CDR3 bases are TGTGCCAGCAGCTTCTATTCTCCTTCCTACGAGCAGTACTTC. Using reference TRBV11-2 and TRBJ2-7 for the parts outside the CDR3, the full variable domain is EAGVAQSPRYKIIEKRQSVAFWCNPISGHATLYWYQQILGQGPKLLIQFQNNGVVDDSQLPKDRFSAERLKGVDSTLKIQPAKLEDSAVYLCASSFYSPSYEQYFGPGTRLTVT.

The table lists this clone with a count of one. This sequence joins TRBV6-6 and TRBJ2-3, with D possibly matching TRBD1 (5 bases). The CDR3 sequence is 16 residues long. Germline V gene lookup returns CDR1 MNHNY and CDR2 SVGAGI (reference sequence). Trimming cost V 0 bases and J 1 base, with 11 bases left between them. CDR3 residues: CASSYSSRVGTDTQYF. Here the CDR3 DNA reads TGTGCCAGCAGTTACTCAAGCAGGGTTGGCACAGATACGCAGTATTTT.

The V gene is TRBV5-4, the J gene TRBJ2-1; D is possibly TRBD1 (5 bases). Germline assignment: CDR1 SGHNT and CDR2 YYREEE (reference sequence). The V end lost 4 bases, the J end lost 7 bases, and 9 bases lay between the germline ends. This CDR3 has 12 amino acids. The DNA of the CDR3 is TGTGCCAGCAGCCTCAGGGAAAATGAGCAGTTCTTC. Amino acid sequence: CASSLRENEQFF.

CDR3 in amino acids: CASSYSGRANEQFF. The CDR3 region has the DNA TGTGCCAGCAGCTATAGCGGGAGGGCGAATGAGCAGTTCTTC. The V and J genes are TRBV11-3 and TRBJ2-1, with 11 bases aligning to TRBD2. The CDR3 is made up of 14 amino acids. From germline, CDR1 is SGHNT and CDR2 YENEEA. V trimming: 4 bases; J trimming: 7 bases; junction bases outside the gene matches: 3.

The genes are TRBV9 and TRBJ1-6; 7 bases fit TRBD1. The CDR3 runs 16 residues. Germline CDR1 and CDR2: SGDLS and YYNGEE. J lost 6 bases, V lost 2 bases, and 8 bases had no gene match. This CDR3 is CASSVRPRDSNSPLHF. The CDR3 nucleotides are TGTGCCAGCAGCGTCAGGCCCAGGGACAGTAATTCACCCCTCCACTTT.

The V gene is TRBV28, the J gene TRBJ2-7, with a possible D match to TRBD1 (6 bases). The germline V and J ends were trimmed by 4 bases and 0 bases, with 13 bases remaining between them. The CDR3 has 15 amino acids. Germline CDR1 is MDHEN and CDR2 is SYDVKM. The CDR3 protein is CASSYRAGGSYEQYF. The CDR3 DNA follows: TGTGCCAGCAGTTACAGGGCTGGGGGCTCCTACGAGCAGTACTTC.

The genes are TRBV28 and TRBJ2-7; D is perhaps TRBD1 or TRBD2 (5 bases each). V lost 5 bases and J 3 bases, leaving 14 bases between the germline ends. The CDR3 is 14 amino acids. Per the germline V gene, CDR1 is MDHEN and CDR2 is SYDVKM. CDR3 DNA sequence: TGTGCCAGCAGTCTCTTCAGGGAGAACTACGAGCAGTACTTC. Protein sequence: CASSLFRENYEQYF.

The chain uses TRBV7-3 and TRBJ2-2; TRBD2 agrees at 13 bases. Germline-derived CDR1 and CDR2 are SGHTA and FQGTGA. The CDR3 is made up of 16 amino acids. V lost 3 bases, J lost 6 bases, and 4 bases stayed unmatched. The CDR3 loop is CASSFGLAGAPGELFF. The CDR3 DNA reads as TGTGCCAGCAGCTTTGGACTAGCGGGAGCCCCCGGGGAGCTGTTTTTT.

This clone was detected once. V and J are TRBV5-4 and TRBJ2-1, with D uncertain. CDR1 is SGHNT, CDR2 YYREEE, per germline (reference sequence). The CDR3 contains 17 residues. Between the trimmed V and J ends, which lost 3 bases and 6 bases, there was a span of 22 bases. The CDR3 loop reads CASSSAEFLNHRNEQFF. The CDR3 coding sequence is TGTGCCAGCAGCTCCGCTGAATTCTTAAACCACCGCAATGAGCAGTTCTTC.

The chain links TRBV25-1 to TRBJ2-7; D is unresolved. Between the trimmed V and J ends, which lost 6 bases and 4 bases, there was a span of 10 bases. Germline CDR1 and CDR2: MGHDK and SYGVNS. CDR3 size: 12 residues. CDR3 residues: CASRGGTYEQYF. The CDR3 region has the DNA TGTGCCAGCAGGGGTGGTACGTACGAGCAGTACTTC.

The rearrangement links TRBV7-2 to TRBJ1-1; 10 bases fit TRBD1. The trim removed 3 bases at V and 0 bases at J, leaving 1 base unmatched. Germline V gene lookup returns CDR1 SGHTA and CDR2 FQGNSA. The CDR3 is 15 amino acids. The CDR3 DNA reads as TGTGCCAGCAGCTTGGGGACAGGGGTGAACACTGAAGCTTTCTTT. Translating gives CASSLGTGVNTEAFF. Supplemented by reference TRBV7-2 and TRBJ1-1, the full variable domain reads GAGVSQSPSNKVTEKGKDVELRCDPISGHTALYWYRQSLGQGLEFLIYFQGNSAPDKSGLPSDRFSAERTGGSVSTLTIQRTQQEDSAVYLCASSLGTGVNTEAFFGQGTRLTVV.

This clone appeared once. One junction end does not reproduce the germline sequence, and a read error may be involved. The chain joins TRBV11-2 to TRBJ1-1; a weak D match, TRBD1 (6 bases). Germline lookup yields CDR1 SGHAT and CDR2 FQNNGV. This CDR3 spans 15 amino acids. The DNA of the CDR3 is TGTGCCAGCAGCCTCGGGGGTACGACAGGCACTAAAGCTTTCTTT. Protein product: CASSLGGTTGTKAFF.

The chain has TRBV7-2 and TRBJ2-1; the D is unclear. With 2 bases removed from V and 2 bases from J, the gap between germline ends came to 7 bases. The CDR3 has 14 amino acids. Germline CDR1 SGHTA, CDR2 FQGNSA. CDR3 sequence (DNA): TGTGCCAGCAGCTTAACTCGCACCTACAATGAGCAGTTCTTC. It yields the protein CASSLTRTYNEQFF.

V gene TRBV7-2 combines with J gene TRBJ2-2, with D hard to call. Germline CDR1 reads SGHTA; CDR2 reads FQGNSA. Deletions cut 2 bases from V and 5 bases from J, with 12 bases between. The CDR3 is 15 amino acids. The CDR3: CASSLRRVGTGELFF. CDR3 in DNA: TGTGCCAGCAGCTTAAGAAGGGTCGGGACCGGGGAGCTGTTTTTT. The variable domain in full, completed from reference TRBV7-2 and TRBJ2-2, reads GAGVSQSPSNKVTEKGKDVELRCDPISGHTALYWYRQSLGQGLEFLIYFQGNSAPDKSGLPSDRFSAERTGGSVSTLTIQRTQQEDSAVYLCASSLRRVGTGELFFGEGSRLTVL.

The rearrangement links TRBV6-5 to TRBJ2-7, with 11 nucleotides matching TRBD2. Germline CDR1 MNHEY, CDR2 SVGAGI. J gave up 3 bases and V 2 bases, and 3 bases lay outside the gene matches. The CDR3 covers 15 residues. CDR3 residues: CASSYGTSGDYEQYF. The CDR3 DNA reads as TGTGCCAGCAGTTACGGGACTAGCGGAGACTACGAGCAGTACTTC.

The rearrangement links TRBV7-3 to TRBJ2-1; D possibly corresponds to TRBD2 (6 bases). This CDR3 is built from 13 residues. CDR1 and CDR2 from the germline V gene are SGHTA and FQGTGA. Trimming cost V 5 bases and J 7 bases, with 12 bases left between them. CDR3 in amino acids: CASSLGSLNEQFF. The DNA for the CDR3 is TGTGCCAGCAGCCTCGGGAGCTTGAATGAGCAGTTCTTC.

The chain uses TRBV7-3 and TRBJ2-1; 9 nucleotides align to TRBD2. Per the germline V gene, CDR1 is SGHTA and CDR2 is FQGTGA. The ends lost 2 bases at V and 6 bases at J; junction bases unmatched: 2. The CDR3 has 14 amino acids. DNA of the CDR3: TGTGCCAGCAGCTTAGCGGGAGGGGGCAATGAGCAGTTCTTC. This gives the protein CASSLAGGGNEQFF. The variable domain in full, completed from reference TRBV7-3 and TRBJ2-1, reads GAGVSQTPSNKVTEKGKYVELRCDPISGHTALYWYRQSLGQGPEFLIYFQGTGAADDSGLPNDRFFAVRPEGSVSTLKIQRTERGDSAVYLCASSLAGGGNEQFFGPGTRLTVL.